These 31 T cell receptor beta chains were sequenced from one sample in a study of blood T cell repertoires in COVID-19. Method: immunoSEQ multiplex PCR; TCRdb's copy keeps in-frame clones and lacks some. The sample lists 150,000 to 180,000 clones, just under 85% occurring once. Sequencing was carried out using peripheral blood. These receptors all stem from a woman aged 60-75 years with acute or convalescent COVID-19.

The CDR3, as DNA: TGTGCCAGCAGTTACTCCCTCGGGGGAGGCCAAGAGACCCAGTACTTC. Protein sequence: CASSYSLGGGQETQYF. The chain combines TRBV6-5 with TRBJ2-5, with a weak D call TRBD2 (6 bases). Germline values: CDR1 MNHEY, CDR2 SVGAGI. This CDR3 contains 16 residues. V was clipped by 0 bases and J by 1 base, with 12 bases between them.

The rearrangement joins TRBV28 to TRBJ1-1; TRBD1 might be the D (5 bases). Trimming took 2 bases from V and 6 from J, leaving 16 bases between them. This CDR3 has 15 residues. Germline V gives CDR1 MDHEN, CDR2 SYDVKM. DNA for the CDR3: TGTGCCAGCAGTTTAGGTAGTGGGCTCAGGGCTGAAGCTTTCTTT. As protein: CASSLGSGLRAEAFF.

This chain uses TRBV30 with TRBJ2-7; 7 nucleotides line up with TRBD1. This CDR3 has 14 amino acids. V trimming: 2 bases; J trimming: 2 bases; junction bases outside the gene matches: 6. Germline V gives CDR1 GTSNPN, CDR2 SVGIG (reference sequence). CDR3 bases: TGTGCCTGGAGTACGACAGGGTCTACCTACGAGCAGTACTTC. This gives the protein CAWSTTGSTYEQYF.

V and J are TRBV6-5 and TRBJ1-2; D remains unclear. The length of the CDR3 is 13 residues. Germline-derived CDR1 and CDR2 are MNHEY and SVGAGI. Between the trimmed V and J ends, which lost 6 bases and 8 bases, there was a span of 16 bases. The CDR3: CASRSIPAGGYTF. DNA for the CDR3: TGTGCCAGCAGATCAATTCCCGCCGGGGGCTACACCTTC.

The chain links TRBV3-1 (or the pseudogene TRBV3-2) to TRBJ1-2; TRBD1 matches at 9 bases. Germline assignment: CDR1 LGHDT and CDR2 YNNKEL (reference sequence). CDR3 length: 18 residues. J gave up 2 bases and V 4 bases, and 14 bases lay outside the gene matches. The CDR3 coding sequence is TGTGCCAGCAGCCGTAGTCCCGGGACAGGGATCGGAAACTATGGCTACACCTTC. Translating gives CASSRSPGTGIGNYGYTF.

The CDR3 DNA reads as TGTGCCAGCAGTTCCGATAGCCTCGGGAGAAGGCCGAACACCGGGGAGCTGTTTTTT. Its protein is CASSSDSLGRRPNTGELFF. This chain uses TRBV7-9 with TRBJ2-2; D might be TRBD2 (6 bases). With 6 bases removed from V and 0 bases from J, the gap between germline ends came to 23 bases. Looked up from germline, CDR1 is SEHNR and CDR2 is FQNEAQ (reference sequence). CDR3 size: 19 residues. Full variable domain (rest looked up from reference TRBV7-9 and TRBJ2-2): DTGVSQNPRHKITKRGQNVTFRCDPISEHNRLYWYRQTLGQGPEFLTYFQNEAQLEKSRLLSDRFSAERPKGSFSTLEIQRTEQGDSAMYLCASSSDSLGRRPNTGELFFGEGSRLTVL.

J is TRBJ1-5 and V is TRBV15; D call uncertain. V was shortened by 0 bases and J by 2 bases, with 8 bases between the two germline ends. The CDR3 consists of 15 residues. Per the germline V gene, CDR1 is LNHNV and CDR2 is YYDKDF (reference sequence). DNA of the CDR3: TGTGCCACCAGCAGAGAAACGGGTGGCAATCAGCCCCAGCATTTT. It yields the protein CATSRETGGNQPQHF.

This chain connects TRBV6-5 to TRBJ1-1; TRBD1 matches at 7 bases. Germline CDR1 MNHEY, CDR2 SVGAGI. CDR3 length equals 15 residues. The ends lost 0 bases at V and 3 bases at J; junction bases unmatched: 4. The CDR3 loop reads CASSYSRGQHTEAFF. The CDR3 DNA reads as TGTGCCAGCAGTTACTCGAGGGGACAGCACACTGAAGCTTTCTTT.

The J gene is TRBJ2-1, the V gene TRBV9; the D gene is possibly TRBD2 (6 bases). The V and J ends lost 4 bases and 3 bases respectively, with 14 bases between them. The CDR3 is 15 amino acids. The germline V gene has CDR1 SGDLS and CDR2 YYNGEE. The CDR3 DNA follows: TGTGCCAGCAGCTTCCGGGACTCTTACTACAATGAGCAGTTCTTC. This translates into CASSFRDSYYNEQFF.

This sequence joins TRBV2 and TRBJ1-1; 9 nucleotides agree with TRBD1. The length of the CDR3 is 15 residues. V lost 8 bases, J lost 3 bases, and 10 bases stayed unmatched. Germline CDR1 is SNHLY and CDR2 is FYNNEI. The CDR3 region has the DNA TGTGCCAGCGGGGACAGGGAGGGCTTAGACACTGAAGCTTTCTTT. Amino acid sequence: CASGDREGLDTEAFF.

The chain joins TRBV6-5 to TRBJ1-2, with D tentatively TRBD1 (6 bases). Germline V gene sequence: CDR1 MNHEY, CDR2 SVGAGI. This CDR3 has 15 amino acids. Trimming cost V 6 bases and J 3 bases, with 17 bases left between them. CDR3 sequence: CASRSSGGADYGYTF. In nucleotides, the CDR3 is TGTGCCAGCAGATCGTCGGGGGGGGCGGACTATGGCTACACCTTC.

The rearrangement joins TRBV29-1 to TRBJ2-1, with 8 positions matching TRBD2. The J segment lost 6 bases and the V segment lost 2 bases, leaving 9 bases of the junction unmatched. The length of the CDR3 is 15 residues. The germline V gene encodes CDR1 SQVTM and CDR2 ANQGSEA. Here the CDR3 DNA reads TGCAGCGTTGAAATAGATTCCCTAGCGGGCAATGAGCAGTTCTTC. This codes for CSVEIDSLAGNEQFF.

J is TRBJ1-1 and V is TRBV2, with 8 nucleotides matching TRBD1. CDR1 is SNHLY and CDR2 is FYNNEI in the germline V gene. The CDR3 has 13 residues. With 4 bases clipped from V and 5 bases from J, the junction kept 3 bases outside the gene matches. CDR3 sequence (DNA): TGTGCCAGCAGTGTCCAGGGGGCGACTGAAGCTTTCTTT. This encodes CASSVQGATEAFF.

The gene calls are TRBV9 and TRBJ2-2, with 7 bases aligning to TRBD1. Germline assignment: CDR1 SGDLS and CDR2 YYNGEE. The CDR3 totals 14 residues. Trimming took 1 base from V and 7 from J; bases not matched to a gene: 4. CDR3 in amino acids: CASSVRRDSGELFF. In DNA form, the CDR3 reads TGTGCCAGCAGCGTACGTCGGGACAGCGGGGAGCTGTTTTTT.

This rearrangement joins TRBV18 to TRBJ1-1, with 8 bases matching TRBD1. Trimming at V came to 0 bases and at J to 8 bases, leaving 14 bases not matched to a gene. The CDR3 has 17 amino acids. Germline loops: CDR1 KGHSH, CDR2 LQKENI. CDR3 DNA sequence: TGTGCCAGCTCACCACCGTCGGCTGGACAGGGTGTAATGGAAGCTTTCTTT. It specifies CASSPPSAGQGVMEAFF.

The chain carries TRBV6-1 and TRBJ1-2; possible D gene TRBD1, 5 bases. Germline CDR1 MNHNS, CDR2 SASEGT. CDR3 length equals 14 residues. Trimming removed 1 base at V and 8 bases at J, with 14 bases between. CDR3 nucleotide sequence: TGTGCCAGCAGTGAAGGGGGAAGGGGAAGCGGCTACACCTTC. Its protein product is CASSEGGRGSGYTF.

The V gene is TRBV7-8, the J gene TRBJ1-5, with a possible D match to TRBD1 (6 bases). The CDR3 is 17 residues long. V was pared by 0 bases and J by 2 bases, with 14 bases between. Germline CDR1 is SGHVS and CDR2 is FQNEAQ. The CDR3 coding sequence is TGTGCCAGCAGCTTAGCGGGGGGGGCTCGGGGCAATCAGCCCCAGCATTTT. Protein product: CASSLAGGARGNQPQHF.

The rearrangement uses TRBV2 and TRBJ2-5; 9 nucleotides match TRBD2. J gave up 8 bases and V 1 base, and 8 bases lay outside the gene matches. Germline V gene data show CDR1 as SNHLY and CDR2 as FYNNEI. The CDR3 extends over 15 amino acids. CDR3 sequence (DNA): TGTGCCAGCAGTGAAGGGCCGGGACTAGCATCCACCCAGTACTTC. It yields the protein CASSEGPGLASTQYF.

The rearrangement joins TRBV5-1 to TRBJ1-3; D ambiguous. CDR3 size: 16 residues. V gave up 0 bases and J gave up 0 bases, with 10 bases separating them. Germline V gene sequence: CDR1 SGHRS, CDR2 YFSETQ. The CDR3 is CASSLVGLSSGNTIYF. DNA for the CDR3: TGCGCCAGCAGCTTGGTCGGACTTTCCTCTGGAAACACCATATATTTT.

This chain joins TRBV12-3 or TRBV12-4 and TRBJ2-3; no clear D gene. The CDR3 spans 12 residues. The V end lost 8 bases, the J end lost 7 bases, and 13 bases lay between the germline ends. The CDR3: CASGPMPYTQYF. CDR3 in DNA: TGTGCCAGCGGGCCGATGCCCTATACGCAGTATTTT.

The V gene is TRBV10-3, the J gene TRBJ1-5; D remains unclear. Germline CDR1 ENHRY, CDR2 SYGVKD. Trimming cost V 6 bases and J 7 bases, with 13 bases left between them. The CDR3 is made up of 13 amino acids. The CDR3 DNA sequence: TGTGCCATCAGAGGCAGGCCTGAGCAGCCCCAGCATTTT. Its translation is CAIRGRPEQPQHF.

The chain uses TRBV5-1 and TRBJ2-3; possibly TRBD1 for D (5 bases). This CDR3 contains 13 residues. Germline CDR1 and CDR2: SGHRS and YFSETQ. Trimming pared 8 bases from V and 1 base from J, leaving 11 bases between. CDR3 in DNA: TGCGCCAGTAAGCAGGGTGGCACAGATACGCAGTATTTT. Protein: CASKQGGTDTQYF.

The J gene is TRBJ2-3, the V gene TRBV11-2; 8 bases fit TRBD1. Germline V gene sequence: CDR1 SGHAT, CDR2 FQNNGV. This CDR3 region has 15 residues. V lost 1 base to trimming and J lost 2 bases; unmatched junction nucleotides: 2. DNA of the CDR3: TGTGCCAGCAGCTTAGGGACAGGGCTCACAGATACGCAGTATTTT. It encodes CASSLGTGLTDTQYF.

V usage is TRBV6-5 and J usage is TRBJ2-6, with D maybe TRBD1 (6 bases). Germline V gene sequence: CDR1 MNHEY, CDR2 SVGAGI. V lost 8 bases and J lost 2, with 13 bases in between. This CDR3 region has 15 residues. Here the CDR3 reads CASSLQGTGANVLTF. CDR3 nucleotide sequence: TGTGCCAGCTCCCTTCAGGGGACTGGGGCCAACGTCCTGACTTTC.

V usage is TRBV5-8 and J usage is TRBJ2-5; 8 nucleotides line up with TRBD2. The ends lost 0 bases at V and 1 base at J; junction bases unmatched: 2. Germline V lookup: CDR1 SGHTS, CDR2 YDEGEE. The CDR3 totals 15 residues. For the CDR3, the DNA is TGTGCCAGCAGCTTGGGCGGGGGGCTCCAAGAGACCCAGTACTTC. Amino acid sequence: CASSLGGGLQETQYF. Complete variable domain (other parts from reference TRBV5-8 and TRBJ2-5): EAGVTQSPTHLIKTRGQQATLRCSPISGHTSVYWYQQALGLGLQFLLWYDEGEERNRGNFPPRFSGRQFPNYSSELNVNALELEDSALYLCASSLGGGLQETQYFGPGTRLLVL.

The chain uses TRBV6-1 and TRBJ1-3; 9 bases are shared with TRBD1. The germline CDR1 and CDR2 sequences are MNHNS and SASEGT. Unmatched junction bases numbered 3, after V lost 2 bases and J lost 4 bases. The length of the CDR3 is 15 residues. CDR3 DNA sequence: TGTGCCAGCAGTGAATACAGGGGGCAGGGAAACACCATATATTTT. Amino acids: CASSEYRGQGNTIYF.

V gene TRBV7-3 combines with J gene TRBJ2-2; 8 bases are a match to TRBD2. With V trimmed by 3 bases and J by 6 bases, 3 bases remained unmatched. The CDR3 covers 14 residues. Germline values: CDR1 SGHTA, CDR2 FQGTGA. The CDR3, as DNA: TGTGCCAGCAGCTTTAGCGGGGAATCCGGGGAGCTGTTTTTT. It translates to CASSFSGESGELFF.

The rearrangement uses TRBV19 and TRBJ1-1, with 7 nucleotides matching TRBD1. V trimming: 1 base; J trimming: 4 bases; junction bases outside the gene matches: 6. Germline V CDR1 and CDR2: LNHDA, SQIVND (reference sequence). The CDR3 consists of 15 residues. CDR3 residues: CASSIVARGATEAFF. In DNA, the CDR3 is TGTGCCAGTAGTATAGTGGCCAGGGGGGCCACTGAAGCTTTCTTT.

This sequence joins TRBV2 and TRBJ2-2, with D perhaps TRBD1 (6 bases). The CDR3 contains 17 residues. Germline CDR1 and CDR2: SNHLY and FYNNEI. V was clipped by 3 bases and J by 0 bases, with 14 bases between them. CDR3 coding DNA: TGTGCCAGCAGTGAGTCGGCAGGGGCCGCGAACACCGGGGAGCTGTTTTTT. Translation: CASSESAGAANTGELFF. The complete variable domain, with remaining parts taken from reference TRBV2 and TRBJ2-2, reads EPEVTQTPSHQVTQMGQEVILRCVPISNHLYFYWYRQILGQKVEFLVSFYNNEISEKSEIFDDQFSVERPDGSNFTLKIRSTKLEDSAMYFCASSESAGAANTGELFFGEGSRLTVL.

This chain connects TRBV4-2 to TRBJ1-4, with D possibly being TRBD1 (5 bases). V lost 1 base, J lost 6 bases, and 18 bases lay in between. Germline CDR1 LGHNA, CDR2 YNFKEQ. There are 17 residues in the CDR3. DNA for the CDR3: TGTGCCAGCAGCCAAGGGAGTTCAGGGCTTGGGCATGAAAAACTGTTTTTT. Residues: CASSQGSSGLGHEKLFF.

Only a few counts were recorded for this clone. This chain joins TRBV24-1 and TRBJ2-3, with 15 bases that match TRBD2. Losses at the gene ends were 3 bases for V and 4 bases for J; bases not matched to a gene: 7. CDR1 and CDR2 from the germline V gene are KGHDR and SFDVKD. This CDR3 contains 18 residues. The CDR3 here is CATSDRGTSGGTADTQYF. CDR3 nucleotide sequence: TGTGCCACCAGTGATCGCGGGACTAGCGGGGGGACCGCAGATACGCAGTATTTT.